This T cell receptor beta chain was sequenced for a study of blood T cell repertoires in COVID-19. The V and J ends lost 6 bases and 4 bases respectively, with 12 bases between them. The CDR3 is made up of 13 amino acids. CDR1 is LNHDA, CDR2 SQIVND, per germline (reference sequence). Authors' processing steps: For nucleated cells, counts were estimated from reference gene primer amplification. Produced via immunoSEQ multiplex PCR; TCRdb's table is partial and in-frame only. That table supplies the V and J calls and clone size; D and trimming were determined from the DNA. This table holds about 220,000 clones, over 75% found once.

Sequenced input: peripheral blood. The rearrangement links TRBV19 to TRBJ2-5; no clear D. This receptor was identified in a human donor in a cohort sampled during active COVID-19. For the CDR3, the DNA is TGTGCCAGTAGGGAGTTGGTTCGAGAGACCCAGTACTTC. Its protein is CASRELVRETQYF.